This T cell receptor beta chain was observed in a study of shared clonotypes between healthy human individuals. Notes on the study in general: For naive CD4 cells, approximately 4.7% of clonotypes were shared across a few donors. Generally, estimated richness proved larger in naive subsets than it did in memory subsets.

It was CD45RO-negative cells, positively selected for CCR7, that made up naive CD8 cells, with terminally differentiated effector memory CD45RA+ cells excluded. Per the authors' pipeline: Filtering differed, since immunoSEQ gave only junction sequences and no quality scores. Clones were sequenced by immunoSEQ multiplex PCR, and TCRdb holds only the in-frame ones, with some missing. Clone size and the V and J calls come from that table; the DNA yielded D and trimming. The data hold 760,000 or so clones, with roughly 96% observed a single time. Note on this clone: Its antigen is not identified.

The sequenced sample consisted of naive CD8+ T cells sorted from blood. The clonotype was recovered from a man aged 25 to 45 in good health.

The CDR3 region has the DNA TGTGCCAGCAGCTCAGGTGATGGCCCCCAGCAGTTCTTC. This codes for CASSSGDGPQQFF. This chain connects TRBV7-8 to TRBJ2-1; D remains ambiguous. V lost 4 bases, J lost 11 bases, and 15 bases lay in between. CDR1 is SGHVS, CDR2 FQNEAQ, per germline. This CDR3 spans 13 amino acids.